Listed here are 7 T cell receptor beta chains from one sample, sequenced in a study of blood T cells in healthy people across ages. Together with a sample-barcoded 5' primer, a J-beta primer mix was included in a second PCR lasting roughly 6 to 12 cycles. Using its own MiXCR run on the 5' RACE reads, TCRdb lists one record per CDR3 protein. Of some 710,000 distinct CDR3 sequences in the sample, 35% to 60% were seen once. The sequenced sample consisted of blood. These receptors all come from an elderly man in good health.

J is TRBJ2-1 and V is TRBV11-2, with a tentative D call TRBD2 (5 bases). Trimming pared 4 bases from V and 4 bases from J, leaving 14 bases between. Germline CDR1 and CDR2: SGHAT and FQNNGV. The CDR3 has 15 amino acids. This CDR3 is CASSSGPREYNEQFF. The CDR3 DNA is TGTGCCAGCAGCTCCGGGCCCCGGGAATACAATGAGCAGTTCTTC.

The V and J genes are TRBV20-1 and TRBJ2-3, with D perhaps TRBD2 (6 bases). The CDR3 is 12 amino acids. Trimming left V 5 bases short and J 4 bases short, with 10 bases between. The germline V gene has CDR1 DFQATT and CDR2 SNEGSKA (reference sequence). As DNA, the CDR3 is TGCAGTGCTCGACTAGTTCCAGATACGCAGTATTTT. This encodes CSARLVPDTQYF.

This clonotype appeared once. V gene TRBV6-5 combines with J gene TRBJ2-7; a possible D gene is TRBD1 (6 bases). Per the germline V gene, CDR1 is MNHEY and CDR2 is SVGAGI. With 5 bases removed from V and 5 bases from J, the gap between germline ends came to 16 bases. This CDR3 is 14 amino acids long. This chain's CDR3 is CASSATGFNNEQYF. CDR3 coding DNA: TGTGCCAGCAGTGCTACAGGGTTTAACAACGAGCAGTACTTC.

The chain joins TRBV7-2 to TRBJ1-4, with unresolved D. This CDR3 contains 15 residues. V lost 1 base and J 8 bases, leaving 14 bases between the germline ends. Germline loops: CDR1 SGHTA, CDR2 FQGNSA. CDR3 loop: CASSLVAGLQEKLFF. The CDR3 DNA reads as TGTGCCAGCAGCTTAGTGGCGGGTCTACAGGAAAAACTGTTTTTT.

The genes are TRBV19 and TRBJ2-1; 7 bases are a match to TRBD2. The ends lost 6 bases at V and 3 bases at J; junction bases unmatched: 8. Germline V gene sequence: CDR1 LNHDA, CDR2 SQIVND (reference sequence). The CDR3 is 15 amino acids. As DNA, the CDR3 is TGTGCCAGTAGCCCGAGCGGGAACTACTACAATGAGCAGTTCTTC. This gives the protein CASSPSGNYYNEQFF.

V gene TRBV4-1 combines with J gene TRBJ2-1; D is undetermined. The J call may be faulty, since TRBJ2-7 better matches the DNA end. CDR3 length equals 13 residues. CDR1 and CDR2 from the germline V gene are MGHRA and YSYEKL. The CDR3 bases are TGCGCCAGCAGCCAAGAGGGGTACAATGAGCAGTACTTC. Translating it yields CASSQEGYNEQYF.

The chain employs TRBV21-1 and TRBJ1-5. TRBV21-1 is a recognized pseudogene. This CDR3 spans 15 amino acids. In nucleotides, the CDR3 is TGTGCCAGCAGCACAGAAACTTGGGCTTGCCAGCCCCAGCATTTT. Its protein product is CASSTETWACQPQHF.